This T cell receptor beta chain was documented in a study of beta chain features in type 1 diabetes. The sample holds a few counts of this clone. cDNA synthesis used the whole RNA isolate, giving expressed TCRB sequences. Profiling relied on immunoSEQ multiplex PCR, and the TCRdb table lists in-frame clones only, not all of them. The sample holds under 250,000 clones, about 11% seen once. The CDR3 totals 12 residues. The V and J ends lost 5 bases and 4 bases respectively, with 9 bases between them. The germline CDR1 and CDR2 sequences are SQVTM and ANQGSEA. V usage is TRBV29-1 and J usage is TRBJ2-1; D call uncertain. This receptor was taken from a man between 18 and 29 years old in good health. The sequencing input was central memory CD4+ T cells from blood. The CDR3 region is CSVLPGYNEQFF. The CDR3 bases are TGCAGCGTTCTACCCGGATACAATGAGCAGTTCTTC.